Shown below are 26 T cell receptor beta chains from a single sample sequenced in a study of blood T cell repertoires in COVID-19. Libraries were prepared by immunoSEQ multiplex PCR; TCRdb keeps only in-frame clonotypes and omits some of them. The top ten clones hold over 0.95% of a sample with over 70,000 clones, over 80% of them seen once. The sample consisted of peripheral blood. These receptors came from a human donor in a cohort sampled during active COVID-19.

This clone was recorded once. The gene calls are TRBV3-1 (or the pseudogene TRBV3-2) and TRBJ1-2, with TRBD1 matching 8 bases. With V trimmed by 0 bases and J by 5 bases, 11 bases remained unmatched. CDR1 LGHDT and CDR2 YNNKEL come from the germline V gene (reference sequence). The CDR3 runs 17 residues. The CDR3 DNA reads TGTGCCAGCAGCCAAGATGGGCAAACAGGGGGAATTTATGGCTACACCTTC. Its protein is CASSQDGQTGGIYGYTF.

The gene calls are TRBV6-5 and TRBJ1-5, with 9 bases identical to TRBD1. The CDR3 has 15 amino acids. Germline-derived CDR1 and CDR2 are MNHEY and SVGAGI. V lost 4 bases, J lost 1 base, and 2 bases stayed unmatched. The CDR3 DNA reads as TGTGCCAGCAGTTTTACAGGGGGCAGCAATCAGCCCCAGCATTTT. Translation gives CASSFTGGSNQPQHF.

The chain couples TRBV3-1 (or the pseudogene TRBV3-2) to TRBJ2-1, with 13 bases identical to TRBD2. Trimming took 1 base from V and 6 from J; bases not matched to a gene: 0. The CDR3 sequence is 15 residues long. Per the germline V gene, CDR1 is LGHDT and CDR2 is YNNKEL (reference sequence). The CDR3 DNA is TGTGCCAGCAGCCAAGGGACTAGCGGGAGCAATGAGCAGTTCTTC. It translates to CASSQGTSGSNEQFF.

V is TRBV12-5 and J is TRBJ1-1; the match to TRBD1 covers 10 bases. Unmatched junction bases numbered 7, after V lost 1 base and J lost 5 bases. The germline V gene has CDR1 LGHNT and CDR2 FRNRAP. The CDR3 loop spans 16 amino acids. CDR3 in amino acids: CASGLGTGTGATEAFF. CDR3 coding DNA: TGTGCTAGTGGTTTGGGGACTGGGACAGGGGCGACTGAAGCTTTCTTT. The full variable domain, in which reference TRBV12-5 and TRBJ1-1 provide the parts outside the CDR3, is DARVTQTPRHKVTEMGQEVTMRCQPILGHNTVFWYRQTMMQGLELLAYFRNRAPLDDSGMPKDRFSAEMPDATLATLKIQPSEPRDSAVYFCASGLGTGTGATEAFFGQGTRLTVV.

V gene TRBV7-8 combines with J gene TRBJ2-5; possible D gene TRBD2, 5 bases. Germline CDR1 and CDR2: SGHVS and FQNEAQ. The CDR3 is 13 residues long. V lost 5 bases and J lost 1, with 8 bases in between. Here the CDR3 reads CASSPGLQETQYF. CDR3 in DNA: TGTGCCAGCAGCCCAGGACTCCAAGAGACCCAGTACTTC.

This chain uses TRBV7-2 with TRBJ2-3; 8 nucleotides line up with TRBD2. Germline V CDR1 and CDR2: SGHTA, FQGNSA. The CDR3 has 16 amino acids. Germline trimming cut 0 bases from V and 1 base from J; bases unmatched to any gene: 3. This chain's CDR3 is CASSLAPRGGTDTQYF. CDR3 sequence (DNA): TGTGCCAGCAGCTTAGCGCCGCGGGGGGGCACAGATACGCAGTATTTT.

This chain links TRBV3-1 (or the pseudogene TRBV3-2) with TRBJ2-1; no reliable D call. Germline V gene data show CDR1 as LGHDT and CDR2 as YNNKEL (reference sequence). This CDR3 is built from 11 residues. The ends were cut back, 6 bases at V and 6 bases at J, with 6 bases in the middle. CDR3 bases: TGTGCCAGCAGTACTATCAATGAGCAGTTCTTC. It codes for CASSTINEQFF.

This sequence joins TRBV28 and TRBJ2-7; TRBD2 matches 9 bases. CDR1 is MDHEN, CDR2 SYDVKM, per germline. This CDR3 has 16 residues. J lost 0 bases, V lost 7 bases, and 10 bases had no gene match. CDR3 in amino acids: CASTESGRTSSYEQYF. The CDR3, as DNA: TGTGCCAGCACGGAAAGCGGGAGGACCAGCTCCTACGAGCAGTACTTC. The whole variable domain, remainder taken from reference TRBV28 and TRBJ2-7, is DVKVTQSSRYLVKRTGEKVFLECVQDMDHENMFWYRQDPGLGLRLIYFSYDVKMKEKGDIPEGYSVSREKKERFSLILESASTNQTSMYLCASTESGRTSSYEQYFGPGTRLTVT.

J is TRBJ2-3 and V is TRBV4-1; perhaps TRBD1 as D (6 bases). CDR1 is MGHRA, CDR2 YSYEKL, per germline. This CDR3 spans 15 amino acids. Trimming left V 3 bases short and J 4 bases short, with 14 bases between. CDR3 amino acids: CASSQRNTGPDTQYF. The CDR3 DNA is TGCGCCAGCAGCCAGCGTAATACAGGGCCAGATACGCAGTATTTT.

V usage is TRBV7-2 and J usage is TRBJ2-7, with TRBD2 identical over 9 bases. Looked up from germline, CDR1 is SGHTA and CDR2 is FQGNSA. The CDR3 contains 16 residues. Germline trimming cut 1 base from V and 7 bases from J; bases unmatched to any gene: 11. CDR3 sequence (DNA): TGTGCCAGCAGCTTAGTTGGCGGGAGGGCCTCGGGGGAGCAGTACTTC. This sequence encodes CASSLVGGRASGEQYF.

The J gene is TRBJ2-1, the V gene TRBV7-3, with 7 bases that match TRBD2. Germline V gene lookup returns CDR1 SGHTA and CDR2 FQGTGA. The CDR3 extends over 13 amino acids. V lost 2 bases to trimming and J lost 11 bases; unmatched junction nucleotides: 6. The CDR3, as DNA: TGTGCCAGCAGCTTAGCGGGAGAATCACAGCAGTTCTTC. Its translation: CASSLAGESQQFF.

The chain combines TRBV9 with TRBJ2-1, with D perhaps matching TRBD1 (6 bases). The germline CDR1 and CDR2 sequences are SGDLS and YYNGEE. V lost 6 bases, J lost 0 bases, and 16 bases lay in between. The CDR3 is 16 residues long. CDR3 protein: CASTPPPTGSYNEQFF. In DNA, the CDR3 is TGTGCCAGCACCCCACCCCCGACAGGCTCCTACAATGAGCAGTTCTTC.

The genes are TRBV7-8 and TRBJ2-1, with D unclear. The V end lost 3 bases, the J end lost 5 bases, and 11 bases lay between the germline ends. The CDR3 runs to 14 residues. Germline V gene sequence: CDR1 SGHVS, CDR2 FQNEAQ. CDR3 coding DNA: TGTGCCAGCAGCTTTGCAGTTACCAACAATGAGCAGTTCTTC. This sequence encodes CASSFAVTNNEQFF.

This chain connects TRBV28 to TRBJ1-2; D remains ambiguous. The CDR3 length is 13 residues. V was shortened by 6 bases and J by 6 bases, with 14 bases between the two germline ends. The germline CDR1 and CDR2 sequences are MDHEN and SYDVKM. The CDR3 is CASSPGGINGYTF. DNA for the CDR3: TGTGCCAGCAGCCCAGGAGGAATAAATGGCTACACCTTC.

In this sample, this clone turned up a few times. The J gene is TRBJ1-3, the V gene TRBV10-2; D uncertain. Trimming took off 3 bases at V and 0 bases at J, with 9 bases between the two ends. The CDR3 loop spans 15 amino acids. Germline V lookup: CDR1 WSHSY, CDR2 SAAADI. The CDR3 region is CASSDPGSSGNTIYF. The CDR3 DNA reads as TGCGCCAGCAGTGATCCGGGAAGCTCTGGAAACACCATATATTTT.

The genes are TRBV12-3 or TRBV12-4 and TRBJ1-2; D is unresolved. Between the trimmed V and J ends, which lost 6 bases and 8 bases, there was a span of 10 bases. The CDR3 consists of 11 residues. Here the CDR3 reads CASSPARGYTF. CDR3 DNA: TGTGCCAGCAGCCCAGCGCGGGGCTACACCTTC.

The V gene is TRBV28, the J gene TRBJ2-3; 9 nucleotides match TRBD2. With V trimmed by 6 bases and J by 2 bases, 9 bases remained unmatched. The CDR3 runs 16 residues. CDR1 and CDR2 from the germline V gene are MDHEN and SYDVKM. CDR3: CASSLSGSRFTDTQYF. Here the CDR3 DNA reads TGTGCCAGCAGCCTTAGCGGGAGTCGATTCACAGATACGCAGTATTTT. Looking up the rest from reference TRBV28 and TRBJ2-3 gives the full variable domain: DVKVTQSSRYLVKRTGEKVFLECVQDMDHENMFWYRQDPGLGLRLIYFSYDVKMKEKGDIPEGYSVSREKKERFSLILESASTNQTSMYLCASSLSGSRFTDTQYFGPGTRLTVL.

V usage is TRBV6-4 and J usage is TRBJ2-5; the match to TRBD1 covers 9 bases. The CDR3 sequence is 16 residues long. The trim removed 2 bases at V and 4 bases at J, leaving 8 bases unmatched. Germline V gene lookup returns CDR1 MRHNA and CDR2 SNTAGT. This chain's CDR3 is CASSDRPGQGPETQYF. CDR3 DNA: TGTGCCAGCAGTGACCGGCCGGGACAGGGTCCAGAGACCCAGTACTTC.

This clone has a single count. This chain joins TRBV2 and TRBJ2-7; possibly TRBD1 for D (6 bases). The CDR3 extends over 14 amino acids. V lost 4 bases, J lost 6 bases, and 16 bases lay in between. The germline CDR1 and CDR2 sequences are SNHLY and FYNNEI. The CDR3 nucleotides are TGTGCCAGCAGTGGGGGGACACTAAACGCCGAGCAGTACTTC. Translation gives CASSGGTLNAEQYF.

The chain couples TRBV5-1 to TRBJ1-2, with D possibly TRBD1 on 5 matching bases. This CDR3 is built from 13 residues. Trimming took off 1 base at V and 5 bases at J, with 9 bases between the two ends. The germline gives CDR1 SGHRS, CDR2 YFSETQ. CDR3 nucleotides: TGCGCCAGCAGCTTGACAGGCGAGTATGGCTACACCTTC. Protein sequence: CASSLTGEYGYTF. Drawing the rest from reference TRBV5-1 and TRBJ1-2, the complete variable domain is KAGVTQTPRYLIKTRGQQVTLSCSPISGHRSVSWYQQTPGQGLQFLFEYFSETQRNKGNFPGRFSGRQFSNSRSEMNVSTLELGDSALYLCASSLTGEYGYTFGSGTRLTVV.

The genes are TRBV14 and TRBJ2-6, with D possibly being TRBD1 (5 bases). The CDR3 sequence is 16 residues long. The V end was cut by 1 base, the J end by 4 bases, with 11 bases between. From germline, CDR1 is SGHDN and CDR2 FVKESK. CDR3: CASSQGRQSGANVLTF. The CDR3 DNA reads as TGTGCCAGCAGCCAAGGTAGACAGTCAGGGGCCAACGTCCTGACTTTC.

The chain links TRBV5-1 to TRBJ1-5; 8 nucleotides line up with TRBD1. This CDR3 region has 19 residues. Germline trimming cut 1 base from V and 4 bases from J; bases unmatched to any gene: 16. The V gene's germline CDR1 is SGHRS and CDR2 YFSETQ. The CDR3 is CASSLNTPPAGGLNQPQHF. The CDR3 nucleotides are TGCGCCAGCAGCTTGAATACCCCTCCCGCAGGGGGCCTTAATCAGCCCCAGCATTTT. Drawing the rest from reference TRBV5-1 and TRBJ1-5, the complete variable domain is KAGVTQTPRYLIKTRGQQVTLSCSPISGHRSVSWYQQTPGQGLQFLFEYFSETQRNKGNFPGRFSGRQFSNSRSEMNVSTLELGDSALYLCASSLNTPPAGGLNQPQHFGDGTRLSIL.

CDR3 sequence (DNA): TGTGCCAGCAGTGAAGTAGGGCCGGGGTCCGGCTACACCTTC. This gives the protein CASSEVGPGSGYTF. J is TRBJ1-2 and V is TRBV6-1; the D is unclear. CDR1 is MNHNS, CDR2 SASEGT, per germline. V lost 1 base to trimming and J lost 8 bases, with 14 bases between them. The CDR3 extends over 14 amino acids.

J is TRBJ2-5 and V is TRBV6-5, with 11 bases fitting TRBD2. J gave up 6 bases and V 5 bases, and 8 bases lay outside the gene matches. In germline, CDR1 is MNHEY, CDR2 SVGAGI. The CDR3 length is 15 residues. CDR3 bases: TGTGCCAGCAGTCCACCCCTAGCGGGAGGAAAGACCCAGTACTTC. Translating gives CASSPPLAGGKTQYF.

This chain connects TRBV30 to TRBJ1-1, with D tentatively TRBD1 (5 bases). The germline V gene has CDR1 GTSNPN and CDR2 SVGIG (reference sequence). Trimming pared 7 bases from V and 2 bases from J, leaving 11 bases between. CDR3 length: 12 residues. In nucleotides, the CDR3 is TGTGCCTCCCTGACAGTCAACACTGAAGCTTTCTTT. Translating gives CASLTVNTEAFF.

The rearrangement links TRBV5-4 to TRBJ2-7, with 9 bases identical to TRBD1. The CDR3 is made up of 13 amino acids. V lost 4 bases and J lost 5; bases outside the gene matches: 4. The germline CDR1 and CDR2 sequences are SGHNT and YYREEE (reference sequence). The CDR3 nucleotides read TGTGCCAGCAGCCGGGACAGGGAGGACGAGCAGTACTTC. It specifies CASSRDREDEQYF.